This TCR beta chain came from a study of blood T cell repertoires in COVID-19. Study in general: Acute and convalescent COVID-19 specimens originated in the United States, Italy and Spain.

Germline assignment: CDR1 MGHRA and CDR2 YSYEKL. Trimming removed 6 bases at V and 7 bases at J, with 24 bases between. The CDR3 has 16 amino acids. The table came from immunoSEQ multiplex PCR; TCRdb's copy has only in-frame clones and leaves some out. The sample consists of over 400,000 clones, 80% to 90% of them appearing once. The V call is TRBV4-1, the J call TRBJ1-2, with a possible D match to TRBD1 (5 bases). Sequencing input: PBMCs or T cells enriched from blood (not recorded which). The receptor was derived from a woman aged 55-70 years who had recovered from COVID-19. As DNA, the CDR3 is TGCGCCAGCAGGAATCTACTCCGTTCGGTGGGGGGTGGCTACACCTTC. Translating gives CASRNLLRSVGGGYTF.